The 3 T cell receptor beta chains below were found in one sample sequenced in a study of spatial heterogeneity in lung cancer. TCRdb reprocessed the 5' RACE reads via MiXCR and lists one record per CDR3 protein. Of thousands of distinct CDR3 sequences listed, less than 6.5% were seen once; the top ten hold about 9.2%. Time point specified: sample taken at primary tumor resection. Sample: normal lung tissue next to the tumor, taken at surgery. These receptors originate from a female donor with early-stage non-small cell lung cancer.

By share of the sample, this clonotype is medium-sized. The chain carries TRBV2 and TRBJ1-3; D ambiguous. The CDR3 consists of 12 residues. CDR1 and CDR2 (germline): SNHLY, FYNNEI. Trimming shortened V by 2 bases and J by 7 bases, and 6 bases separated the two germline ends. The CDR3 reads CASSEPGNTIYF. Here the CDR3 DNA reads TGTGCCAGCAGTGAACCGGGCAACACCATATATTTT.

This clonotype was counted ten times or more. J is TRBJ2-1 and V is TRBV11-2; no clear D. The ends were cut back, 0 bases at V and 5 bases at J, with 5 bases in the middle. The CDR3 is 13 amino acids. The germline V gene has CDR1 SGHAT and CDR2 FQNNGV. In DNA, the CDR3 is TGTGCCAGCAGCTTAGAAAGGGACAATGAGCAGTTCTTC. Its protein is CASSLERDNEQFF.

This chain links TRBV4-1 with TRBJ2-3; D is unclear. With 0 bases removed from V and 0 bases from J, the gap between germline ends came to 4 bases. CDR3 size: 14 residues. Germline CDR1 reads MGHRA; CDR2 reads YSYEKL. The CDR3 sequence: CASSQDWSTDTQYF. CDR3 bases: TGCGCCAGCAGCCAAGATTGGAGCACAGATACGCAGTATTTT.